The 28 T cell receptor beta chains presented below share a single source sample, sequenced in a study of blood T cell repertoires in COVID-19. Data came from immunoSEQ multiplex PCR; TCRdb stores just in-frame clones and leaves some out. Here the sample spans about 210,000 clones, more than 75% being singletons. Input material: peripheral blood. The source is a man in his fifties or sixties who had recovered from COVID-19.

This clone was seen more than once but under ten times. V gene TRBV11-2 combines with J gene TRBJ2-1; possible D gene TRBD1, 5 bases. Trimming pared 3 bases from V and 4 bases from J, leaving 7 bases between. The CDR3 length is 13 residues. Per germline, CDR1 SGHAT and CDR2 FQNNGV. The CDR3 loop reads CASSLGLYNEQFF. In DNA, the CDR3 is TGTGCCAGCAGCTTGGGGCTATACAATGAGCAGTTCTTC.

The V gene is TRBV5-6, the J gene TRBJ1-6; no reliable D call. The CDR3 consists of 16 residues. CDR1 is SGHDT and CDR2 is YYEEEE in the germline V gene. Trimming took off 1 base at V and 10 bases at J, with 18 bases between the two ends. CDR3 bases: TGTGCCAGCAGCTTGAGGACGGGCGGTGGGGAGTCACCCCTCCACTTT. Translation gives CASSLRTGGGESPLHF.

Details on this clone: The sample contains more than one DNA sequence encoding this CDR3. The DNA for the CDR3 is TGTGCCTGGTCCAGGGGGACTGAAGCTTTCTTT. Protein: CAWSRGTEAFF. J is TRBJ1-1 and V is TRBV30; 7 bases are a match to TRBD1. V lost 5 bases and J lost 5; bases outside the gene matches: 2. The CDR3 runs 11 residues. In germline, CDR1 is GTSNPN, CDR2 SVGIG (reference sequence).

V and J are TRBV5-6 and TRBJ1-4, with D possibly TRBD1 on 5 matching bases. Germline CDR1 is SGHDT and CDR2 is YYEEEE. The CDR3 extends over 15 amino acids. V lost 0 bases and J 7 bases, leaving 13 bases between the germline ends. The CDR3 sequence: CASSLAGPASEKLFF. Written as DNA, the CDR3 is TGTGCCAGCAGCTTGGCAGGGCCAGCGTCTGAAAAACTGTTTTTT.

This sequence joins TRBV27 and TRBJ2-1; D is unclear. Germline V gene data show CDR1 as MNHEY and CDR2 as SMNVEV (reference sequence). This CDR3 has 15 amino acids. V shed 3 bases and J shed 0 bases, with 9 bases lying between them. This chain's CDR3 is CASSFLQNSYNEQFF. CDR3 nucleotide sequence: TGTGCCAGCAGTTTCCTACAGAACTCCTACAATGAGCAGTTCTTC.

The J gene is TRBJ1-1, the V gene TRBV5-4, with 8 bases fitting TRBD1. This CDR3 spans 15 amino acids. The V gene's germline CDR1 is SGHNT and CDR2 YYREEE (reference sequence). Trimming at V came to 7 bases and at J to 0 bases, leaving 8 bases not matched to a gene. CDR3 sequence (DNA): TGTGCCAGCCATCCGGACAGGGCATTGAACACTGAAGCTTTCTTT. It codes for CASHPDRALNTEAFF. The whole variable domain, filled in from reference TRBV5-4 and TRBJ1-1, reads ETGVTQSPTHLIKTRGQQVTLRCSSQSGHNTVSWYQQALGQGPQFIFQYYREEENGRGNFPPRFSGLQFPNYSSELNVNALELDDSALYLCASHPDRALNTEAFFGQGTRLTVV.

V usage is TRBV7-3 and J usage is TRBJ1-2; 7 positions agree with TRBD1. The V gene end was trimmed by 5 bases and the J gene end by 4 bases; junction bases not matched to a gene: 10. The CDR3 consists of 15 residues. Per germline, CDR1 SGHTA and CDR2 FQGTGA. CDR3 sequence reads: CASSPQGTEGYGYTF. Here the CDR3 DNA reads TGTGCCAGCAGCCCTCAGGGGACAGAGGGCTATGGCTACACCTTC. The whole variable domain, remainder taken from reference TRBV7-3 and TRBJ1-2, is GAGVSQTPSNKVTEKGKYVELRCDPISGHTALYWYRQSLGQGPEFLIYFQGTGAADDSGLPNDRFFAVRPEGSVSTLKIQRTERGDSAVYLCASSPQGTEGYGYTFGSGTRLTVV.

This CDR3 is CASSSIYGELFF. In DNA, the CDR3 is TGTGCCAGCAGCTCGATCTACGGGGAGCTGTTTTTT. The V and J genes are TRBV3-1 (or the pseudogene TRBV3-2) and TRBJ2-2; D is undetermined. CDR1 LGHDT and CDR2 YNNKEL come from the germline V gene (reference sequence). Trimming removed 5 bases from V and 7 bases from J, with 8 bases in between. This CDR3 is 12 amino acids long.

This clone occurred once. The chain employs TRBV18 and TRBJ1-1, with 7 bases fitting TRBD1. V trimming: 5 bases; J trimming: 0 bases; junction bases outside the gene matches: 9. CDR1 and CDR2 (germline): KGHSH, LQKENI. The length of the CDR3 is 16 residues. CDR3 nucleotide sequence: TGTGCCAGCTCATTTCGGACAGGCGACTTGAACACTGAAGCTTTCTTT. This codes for CASSFRTGDLNTEAFF.

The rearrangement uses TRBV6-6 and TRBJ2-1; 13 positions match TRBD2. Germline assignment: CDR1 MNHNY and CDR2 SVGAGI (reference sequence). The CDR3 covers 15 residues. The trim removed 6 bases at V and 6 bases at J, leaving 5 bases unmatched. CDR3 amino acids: CASRSGTSGTNEQFF. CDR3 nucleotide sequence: TGTGCCAGCAGGTCCGGGACTAGCGGGACCAATGAGCAGTTCTTC.

CDR3 protein: CASSRGGGNQPQHF. The CDR3 DNA sequence: TGTGCCAGCAGCCGAGGGGGGGGAAATCAGCCCCAGCATTTT. The rearrangement links TRBV6-6 to TRBJ1-5; D is perhaps TRBD1 (6 bases). V lost 6 bases, J lost 4 bases, and 13 bases lay in between. Germline CDR1 is MNHNY and CDR2 is SVGAGI (reference sequence). The CDR3 consists of 14 residues.

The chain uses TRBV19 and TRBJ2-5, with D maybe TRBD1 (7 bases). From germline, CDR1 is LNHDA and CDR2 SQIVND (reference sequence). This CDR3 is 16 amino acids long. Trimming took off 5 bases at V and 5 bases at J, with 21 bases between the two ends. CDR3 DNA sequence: TGTGCCAGTAGTGACTCCTTAGGGGCAGGGGGGGAGACCCAGTACTTC. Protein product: CASSDSLGAGGETQYF.

The CDR3 nucleotides are TGTGCCAGCAGCCGACAGGAGAGGGAGACCCAGTACTTC. Amino acid sequence: CASSRQERETQYF. The chain carries TRBV3-1 (or the pseudogene TRBV3-2) and TRBJ2-5, with D possibly TRBD1 on 6 matching bases. The germline V and J ends were trimmed by 4 bases and 5 bases, with 11 bases remaining between them. The CDR3 has 13 residues. Per the germline V gene, CDR1 is LGHDT and CDR2 is YNNKEL (reference sequence).

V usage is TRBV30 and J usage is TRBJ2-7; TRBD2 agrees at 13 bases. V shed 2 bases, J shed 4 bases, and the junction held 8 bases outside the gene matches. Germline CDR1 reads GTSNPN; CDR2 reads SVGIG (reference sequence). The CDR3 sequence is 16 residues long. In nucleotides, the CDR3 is TGTGCCTGGAGTCGACGGACTAGCGGGAGTCGGTACGAGCAGTACTTC. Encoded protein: CAWSRRTSGSRYEQYF. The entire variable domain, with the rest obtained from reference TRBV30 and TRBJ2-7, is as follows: SQTIHQWPATLVQPVGSPLSLECTVEGTSNPNLYWYRQAAGRGLQLLFYSVGIGQISSEVPQNLSASRPQDRQFILSSKKLLLSDSGFYLCAWSRRTSGSRYEQYFGPGTRLTVT.

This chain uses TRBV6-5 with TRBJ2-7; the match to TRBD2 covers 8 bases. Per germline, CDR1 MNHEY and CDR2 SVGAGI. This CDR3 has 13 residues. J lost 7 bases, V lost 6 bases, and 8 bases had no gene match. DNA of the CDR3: TGTGCCAGCAGCCGGATCACTAGCGGAGAGCAGTACTTC. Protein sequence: CASSRITSGEQYF.

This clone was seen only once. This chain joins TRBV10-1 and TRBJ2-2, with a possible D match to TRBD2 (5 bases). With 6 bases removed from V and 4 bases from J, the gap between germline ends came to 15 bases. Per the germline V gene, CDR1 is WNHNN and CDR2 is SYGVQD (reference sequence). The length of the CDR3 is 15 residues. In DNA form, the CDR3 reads TGCGCCAGCAGCGCCGGAGCGGCCGGCACCGGGGAGCTGTTTTTT. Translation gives CASSAGAAGTGELFF.

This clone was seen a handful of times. CDR3 DNA: TGTGCCAGCAGCTCAACAGGGCCTGGAAACACCATATATTTT. It codes for CASSSTGPGNTIYF. V usage is TRBV7-9 and J usage is TRBJ1-3; tentative D call: TRBD1 (6 bases). CDR1 and CDR2 (germline): SEHNR, FQNEAQ (reference sequence). The ends were cut back, 4 bases at V and 2 bases at J, with 9 bases in the middle. This CDR3 spans 14 amino acids.

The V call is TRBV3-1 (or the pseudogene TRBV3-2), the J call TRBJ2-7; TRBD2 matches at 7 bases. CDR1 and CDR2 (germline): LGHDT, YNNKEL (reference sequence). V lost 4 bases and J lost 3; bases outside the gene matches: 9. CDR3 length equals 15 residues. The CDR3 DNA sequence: TGTGCCAGCAGCCGGGAAGGGCCGGGGGGCTACGAGCAGTACTTC. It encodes CASSREGPGGYEQYF.

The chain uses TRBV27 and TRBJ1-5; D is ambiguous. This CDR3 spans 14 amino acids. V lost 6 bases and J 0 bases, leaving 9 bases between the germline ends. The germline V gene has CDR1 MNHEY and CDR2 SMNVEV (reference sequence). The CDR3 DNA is TGTGCCAGCAGCTCTCCTTATAGCAATCAGCCCCAGCATTTT. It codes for CASSSPYSNQPQHF.

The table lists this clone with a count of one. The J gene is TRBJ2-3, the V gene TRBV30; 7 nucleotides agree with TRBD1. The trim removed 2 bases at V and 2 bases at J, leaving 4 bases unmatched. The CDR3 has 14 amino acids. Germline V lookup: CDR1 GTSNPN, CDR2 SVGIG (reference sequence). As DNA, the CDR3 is TGTGCCTGGAGTAAGGGGGCTATCACAGATACGCAGTATTTT. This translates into CAWSKGAITDTQYF.

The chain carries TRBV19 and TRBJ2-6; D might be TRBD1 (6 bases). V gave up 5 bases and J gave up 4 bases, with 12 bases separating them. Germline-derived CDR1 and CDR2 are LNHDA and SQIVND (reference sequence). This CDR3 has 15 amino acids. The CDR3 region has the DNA TGTGCCAGTAGTGTCTGGGGGCCCGGGGCCAACGTCCTGACTTTC. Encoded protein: CASSVWGPGANVLTF.

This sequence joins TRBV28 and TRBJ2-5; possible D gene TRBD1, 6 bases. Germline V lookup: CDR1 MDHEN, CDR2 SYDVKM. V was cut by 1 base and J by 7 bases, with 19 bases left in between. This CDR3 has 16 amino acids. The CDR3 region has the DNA TGTGCCAGCAGTTTATCGGCAGGGGAGTGGTTAAGGACCCAGTACTTC. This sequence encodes CASSLSAGEWLRTQYF.

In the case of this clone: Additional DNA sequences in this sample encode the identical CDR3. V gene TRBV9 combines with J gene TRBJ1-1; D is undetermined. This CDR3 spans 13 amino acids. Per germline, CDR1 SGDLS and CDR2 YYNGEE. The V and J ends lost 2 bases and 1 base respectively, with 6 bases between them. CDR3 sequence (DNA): TGTGCCAGCAGCGTTACGGGGAACACTGAAGCTTTCTTT. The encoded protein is CASSVTGNTEAFF.

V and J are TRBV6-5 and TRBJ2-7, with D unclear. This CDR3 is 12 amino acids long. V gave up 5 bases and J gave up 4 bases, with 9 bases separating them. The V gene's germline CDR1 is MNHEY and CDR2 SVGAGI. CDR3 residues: CASSPGEYEQYF. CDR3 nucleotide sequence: TGTGCCAGCAGTCCCGGAGAGTACGAGCAGTACTTC.

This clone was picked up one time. As DNA, the CDR3 is TGTGCCTGGAGCGCCAGGGGAGAAGAAGCTTTCTTT. This translates into CAWSARGEEAFF. The chain uses TRBV30 and TRBJ1-1, with a tentative D call TRBD1 (6 bases). The CDR3 runs 12 residues. CDR1 is GTSNPN, CDR2 SVGIG, per germline (reference sequence). The V end was cut by 3 bases, the J end by 8 bases, with 13 bases between.

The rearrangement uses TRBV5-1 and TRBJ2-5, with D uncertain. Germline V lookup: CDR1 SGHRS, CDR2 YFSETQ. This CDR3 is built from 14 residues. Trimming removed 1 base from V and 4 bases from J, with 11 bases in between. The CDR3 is CASSLSRRGETQYF. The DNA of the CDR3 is TGCGCCAGCAGCTTGAGCAGGCGTGGAGAGACCCAGTACTTC.

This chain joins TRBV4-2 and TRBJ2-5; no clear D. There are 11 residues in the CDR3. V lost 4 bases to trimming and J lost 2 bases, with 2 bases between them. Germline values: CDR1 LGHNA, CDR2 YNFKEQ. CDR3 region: CASSLQETQYF. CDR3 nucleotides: TGTGCCAGCAGCCTACAAGAGACCCAGTACTTC.

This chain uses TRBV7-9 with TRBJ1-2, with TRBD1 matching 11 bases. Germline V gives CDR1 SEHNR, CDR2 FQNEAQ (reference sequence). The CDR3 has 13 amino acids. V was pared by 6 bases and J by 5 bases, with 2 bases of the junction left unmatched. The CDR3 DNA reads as TGTGCCAGCAGAGGACAGGGGGCGTATGGCTACACCTTC. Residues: CASRGQGAYGYTF.